This entry lists 20 T cell receptor beta chains sequenced from one sample in a study of cytomegalovirus exposure and HLA in healthy donors (dated by TCRdb to 2015 to 2018). Libraries were built with the immunoSEQ multiplex PCR assay. The multiplex PCR relied on a mix of 60 forward primers for TCR Vbeta segments and 13 reverse primers for TCR Jbeta segments. Not all clones reach the TCRdb copy of this immuneACCESS table, which keeps in-frame sequences only. Checked studies attribute under half of the gap to unresolved V genes and leave the rest unexplained. This sample holds 220,000 or so clones; 70% to 85% were observed only once. The ten largest make up 1.7% of the sample. Sequencing was carried out using PBMCs. The receptors were sampled from a man aged 45 to 65 in good health and CMV-seronegative.

V gene TRBV21-1 combines with J gene TRBJ2-6; the table assigns TRBD2, which was not confirmed against the DNA. TRBV21-1 is listed as a pseudogene. CDR3 length: 16 amino acids. The CDR3 sequence is CASSRLFYSGANVLTF. DNA for the CDR3: TGTGCCAGCAGCCGCCTATTCTACTCTGGGGCCAACGTCCTGACTTTC.

The chain couples TRBV2 to TRBJ2-5; the match to TRBD1 covers 10 bases. The better agreement between TRBJ2-7 and the DNA end casts doubt on the J call. CDR3 size: 13 residues. Per the germline V gene, CDR1 is SNHLY and CDR2 is FYNNEI. The DNA of the CDR3 is TGTGCCAGCGTACGGGACAGGGGCGGCGAGCAGTACTTC. Its protein product is CASVRDRGGEQYF.

The rearrangement links TRBV2 to TRBJ2-7, with 10 bases aligning to TRBD1. V gave up 6 bases and J gave up 4 bases; unmatched junction bases: 9. Germline assignment: CDR1 SNHLY and CDR2 FYNNEI. The CDR3 is 15 amino acids. CDR3 bases: TGTGCCAGCAGATTAACGGGACAGGGGCGATACGAGCAGTACTTC. Encoded protein: CASRLTGQGRYEQYF.

The gene calls are TRBV6-1 and TRBJ1-5; a weak D match, TRBD1 (6 bases). The germline gives CDR1 MNHNS, CDR2 SASEGT. The CDR3 totals 14 residues. Trimming stripped 5 bases from V and 5 bases from J, with 13 bases between. CDR3 in DNA: TGTGCCAGCAGTTATGCGGGGGGCGATCAGCCCCAGCATTTT. As protein: CASSYAGGDQPQHF.

The chain recombines TRBV4-1 with TRBJ2-4, with 8 nucleotides matching TRBD1. This CDR3 has 15 residues. Germline assignment: CDR1 MGHRA and CDR2 YSYEKL. J gave up 8 bases and V 5 bases, and 11 bases lay outside the gene matches. The CDR3 DNA sequence: TGCGCCAGCAGCGGAGGACGACAGGGGATGGACATTCAGTACTTC. Protein sequence: CASSGGRQGMDIQYF.

The table lists this clone with a count of one. The chain recombines TRBV7-9 with TRBJ2-1; 9 nucleotides line up with TRBD2. The CDR3 consists of 15 residues. With 1 base clipped from V and 10 bases from J, the junction kept 8 bases outside the gene matches. From germline, CDR1 is SEHNR and CDR2 FQNEAQ (reference sequence). CDR3 protein: CASSLVRGGREEQFF. CDR3 DNA: TGTGCCAGCAGCTTAGTTCGAGGCGGGAGGGAGGAGCAGTTCTTC.

The table lists this clone with a few counts. This chain joins TRBV30 and TRBJ2-3; maybe TRBD1 (5 bases). The CDR3 contains 15 residues. Germline loops: CDR1 GTSNPN, CDR2 SVGIG (reference sequence). The V gene lost 0 bases and the J gene lost 4 bases, with 14 bases spanning the gap. CDR3: CAWSVGQGRADTQYF. The CDR3 bases are TGTGCCTGGAGTGTAGGGCAGGGCAGGGCAGATACGCAGTATTTT.

The gene calls are TRBV29-1 and TRBJ2-5; D is perhaps TRBD2 (7 bases). CDR1 and CDR2 (germline): SQVTM, ANQGSEA. V lost 0 bases to trimming and J lost 5 bases, with 10 bases between them. This CDR3 region has 13 residues. The CDR3 sequence: CSVEEAGAETQYF. The CDR3 nucleotides are TGCAGCGTTGAAGAGGCGGGGGCCGAGACCCAGTACTTC.

The V call is TRBV6-5, the J call TRBJ1-6; the match to TRBD1 covers 9 bases. CDR1 and CDR2 (germline): MNHEY, SVGAGI. Losses at the gene ends were 6 bases for V and 8 bases for J; bases not matched to a gene: 8. CDR3 length: 15 residues. As DNA, the CDR3 is TGTGCCAGCAGAAGACCGGGACAGGGTTATTCACCCCTCCACTTT. It translates to CASRRPGQGYSPLHF.

The chain carries TRBV12-5 and TRBJ1-5, with D unresolved. V dropped 4 bases and J dropped 4 bases, with 5 bases sitting between them. Germline CDR1 is LGHNT and CDR2 is FRNRAP. The CDR3 is 12 residues long. The CDR3 loop is CASGSMNQPQHF. The CDR3 nucleotides read TGTGCTAGTGGTTCCATGAATCAGCCCCAGCATTTT.

This chain joins TRBV28 and TRBJ2-4; 11 positions agree with TRBD1. CDR1 is MDHEN and CDR2 is SYDVKM in the germline V gene. V was pared by 6 bases and J by 0 bases, with 16 bases of the junction left unmatched. The CDR3 is 20 amino acids. CDR3 sequence: CASSAGTGGQINLAKNIQYF. The CDR3 DNA reads TGTGCCAGCAGCGCTGGGACAGGGGGACAAATCAACCTAGCCAAAAACATTCAGTACTTC.

This clone was seen more than once but under ten times. V usage is TRBV18 and J usage is TRBJ1-1, with 8 bases aligning to TRBD1. This CDR3 is built from 14 residues. Germline CDR1 reads KGHSH; CDR2 reads LQKENI. J was trimmed by 1 base and V by 5 bases; bases with no gene match: 3. This chain's CDR3 is CASSADRENTEAFF. CDR3 nucleotide sequence: TGTGCCAGCTCAGCGGACAGGGAGAACACTGAAGCTTTCTTT.

The rearrangement uses TRBV19 and TRBJ2-7; a possible D gene is TRBD1 (6 bases). Between the trimmed V and J ends, which lost 3 bases and 5 bases, there was a span of 17 bases. Germline assignment: CDR1 LNHDA and CDR2 SQIVND (reference sequence). The CDR3 loop spans 15 amino acids. The CDR3 sequence is CASSISAGVGHEQYF. The CDR3 nucleotides read TGTGCCAGTAGTATCTCGGCAGGGGTTGGACACGAGCAGTACTTC.

The V gene is TRBV9, the J gene TRBJ2-1; TRBD1 agrees at 10 bases. The CDR3 is made up of 18 amino acids. The J segment lost 6 bases and the V segment lost 0 bases, leaving 12 bases of the junction unmatched. Germline V gene data show CDR1 as SGDLS and CDR2 as YYNGEE. CDR3 coding DNA: TGTGCCAGCAGCGTAGTTCCCCCGGGACAGGGGTATGGCAATGAGCAGTTCTTC. Translated: CASSVVPPGQGYGNEQFF.

This clone occurred a few times. This chain links TRBV19 with TRBJ2-3; 7 nucleotides agree with TRBD1. V was pared by 2 bases and J by 3 bases, with 8 bases of the junction left unmatched. The germline gives CDR1 LNHDA, CDR2 SQIVND (reference sequence). The CDR3 runs to 16 residues. CDR3 residues: CASSIIPEQGTDTQYF. The CDR3 DNA is TGTGCCAGTAGTATAATCCCAGAACAGGGGACAGATACGCAGTATTTT.

The chain couples TRBV4-1 to TRBJ2-1, with 9 nucleotides matching TRBD2. Germline CDR1 and CDR2: MGHRA and YSYEKL. V lost 3 bases, J lost 10 bases, and 7 bases stayed unmatched. The CDR3 consists of 14 residues. The DNA of the CDR3 is TGCGCCAGCAGCCAGGTAGCGGGAGTAAAAGAGCAGTTCTTC. Amino acids: CASSQVAGVKEQFF.

The chain combines TRBV13 with TRBJ2-7, with 8 bases that match TRBD1. With V trimmed by 5 bases and J by 4 bases, 7 bases remained unmatched. Germline V CDR1 and CDR2: PRHDT, FYEKMQ (reference sequence). This CDR3 has 14 amino acids. CDR3 DNA sequence: TGTGCCAGCAGCGTGCAGGACAGGGCATACGAGCAGTACTTC. Its protein is CASSVQDRAYEQYF.

The V and J genes are TRBV20-1 and TRBJ1-2; D call uncertain. Germline V gives CDR1 DFQATT, CDR2 SNEGSKA (reference sequence). The germline V and J ends were trimmed by 1 base and 4 bases, with 4 bases remaining between them. CDR3 length equals 11 residues. CDR3 amino acids: CSARAGYGYTF. For the CDR3, the DNA is TGCAGTGCTAGAGCGGGCTATGGCTACACCTTC.

The CDR3 spells CASSPSSTGGLYEQYF. In nucleotides, the CDR3 is TGTGCCAGCTCACCAAGTTCGACAGGGGGACTTTACGAGCAGTACTTC. The V call is TRBV18, the J call TRBJ2-7, with TRBD1 matching over 9 bases. Unmatched junction bases numbered 9, after V lost 2 bases and J lost 4 bases. Germline V gives CDR1 KGHSH, CDR2 LQKENI. The CDR3 spans 16 residues.

The chain recombines TRBV2 with TRBJ1-1; D might be TRBD1 (5 bases). V was shortened by 2 bases and J by 10 bases, with 17 bases between the two germline ends. Germline CDR1 reads SNHLY; CDR2 reads FYNNEI. This CDR3 has 14 amino acids. The CDR3 here is CASSEYAGRTGAFF. The CDR3 DNA follows: TGTGCCAGCAGTGAATACGCAGGACGAACAGGAGCTTTCTTT.